What follows are 21 T cell receptor beta chains derived from one specimen sequenced in a study of T-cell memory formation after mild COVID-19. One entry per CDR3 protein results from TCRdb running MiXCR on the 5' RACE reads. The sample consists of approximately 150,000 distinct CDR3 sequences, about 5.7% of them appearing once. Sample: PBMCs or a T cell subset sorted from them (not recorded which). The origin of the receptors is an adult woman who had mild COVID-19 (a few samples of this study predate the infection). Cell type and time point are not known.

Only a few counts were recorded for this clonotype. This sequence joins TRBV5-6 and TRBJ2-2; 7 bases line up with TRBD1. CDR3 length: 17 residues. Germline-derived CDR1 and CDR2 are SGHDT and YYEEEE. Trimming removed 2 bases from V and 1 base from J; junction bases left unmatched: 8. DNA for the CDR3: TGTGCCAGCAGCTTACGAACGACAGGGCTGAACACCGGGGAGCTGTTTTTT. This codes for CASSLRTTGLNTGELFF.

This chain connects TRBV7-2 to TRBJ2-1; D gene uncertain. Between the trimmed V and J ends, which lost 5 bases and 9 bases, there was a span of 14 bases. The germline V gene has CDR1 SGHTA and CDR2 FQGNSA. This CDR3 has 13 residues. This chain's CDR3 is CASSPRRFREQFF. CDR3 bases: TGTGCCAGCAGCCCCCGTCGCTTTCGTGAGCAGTTCTTC.

This clonotype appeared many times. V is TRBV6-5 and J is TRBJ1-2; 8 bases match TRBD1. Unmatched junction bases numbered 11, after V lost 8 bases and J lost 3 bases. The germline CDR1 and CDR2 sequences are MNHEY and SVGAGI. CDR3 length: 15 amino acids. The CDR3 is CASGRRTGNDYGYTF. Here the CDR3 DNA reads TGTGCCAGCGGAAGACGGACAGGGAACGACTATGGCTACACCTTC.

Only a few counts were recorded for this clonotype. The V and J genes are TRBV3-1 and TRBJ2-1; perhaps TRBD2 as D (5 bases). V lost 1 base to trimming and J lost 6 bases, with 13 bases between them. The CDR3 runs 15 residues. CDR1 LGHDT and CDR2 YNNKEL come from the germline V gene (reference sequence). CDR3 protein: CASSQGRLAGNEQFF. The CDR3 bases are TGTGCCAGCAGCCAAGGTCGGCTAGCTGGCAATGAGCAGTTCTTC.

Remarks on this clonotype: This sequence may be a read error, since a much larger clone differs from it by one base. The chain joins TRBV5-5 to TRBJ2-5; D is possibly TRBD1 or TRBD2 (5 bases each). CDR1 SGHKS and CDR2 YYEKEE come from the germline V gene (reference sequence). The CDR3 contains 15 residues. The CDR3 bases are TGTGACAGCAGCGTGGTTGGGGGTGGTGATGAGACCCAGTACTTC. Translation: CDSSVVGGGDETQYF.

This clonotype was counted at least ten times. This sequence joins TRBV12-3 or TRBV12-4 and TRBJ1-2; D might be TRBD1 (6 bases). V was trimmed by 4 bases and J by 5 bases, leaving 14 bases between them. CDR3 length: 14 amino acids. CDR3 region: CASSSNQGRYGYTF. The DNA of the CDR3 is TGTGCCAGCAGTTCTAACCAGGGGAGGTATGGCTACACCTTC.

Many counts were recorded for this clonotype. CDR3 loop: CASSFRTSGAAGELFF. CDR3 sequence (DNA): TGTGCCAGCAGCTTTAGGACTAGCGGGGCAGCCGGGGAGCTGTTTTTT. The chain links TRBV11-2 to TRBJ2-2; 12 nucleotides line up with TRBD2. V was clipped by 3 bases and J by 6 bases; unmatched bases: 5. Germline V CDR1 and CDR2: SGHAT, FQNNGV. The CDR3 totals 16 residues.

This clonotype has at least ten counts. The rearrangement links TRBV5-1 to TRBJ1-1; TRBD1 might be the D (5 bases). The germline gives CDR1 SGHRS, CDR2 YFSETQ. Deletions cut 4 bases from V and 0 bases from J, with 13 bases between. The CDR3 runs 15 residues. CDR3 coding DNA: TGCGCCAGCAGCCCGACGGGGGATTTGAACACTGAAGCTTTCTTT. Translation: CASSPTGDLNTEAFF.

A few counts support this clonotype. The chain links TRBV3-1 to TRBJ2-5; 14 bases match TRBD2. Germline V gives CDR1 LGHDT, CDR2 YNNKEL (reference sequence). J was trimmed by 2 bases and V by 4 bases; bases with no gene match: 3. The CDR3 loop spans 16 amino acids. CDR3 DNA sequence: TGTGCCAGCAGCCCGGGACTAGCGGGGGCACAAGAGACCCAGTACTTC. Encoded protein: CASSPGLAGAQETQYF.

This clonotype has at least ten counts. The chain has TRBV29-1 and TRBJ2-1, with a tentative D call TRBD2 (5 bases). Germline lookup yields CDR1 SQVTM and CDR2 ANQGSEA. This CDR3 spans 15 amino acids. V was pared by 5 bases and J by 2 bases, with 16 bases between. CDR3 loop: CSVRSVAGAYNEQFF. DNA of the CDR3: TGCAGCGTTCGTTCTGTTGCGGGCGCCTACAATGAGCAGTTCTTC.

This clonotype was seen repeatedly, ten times or more. The gene calls are TRBV5-1 and TRBJ2-5; D perhaps matches TRBD1 (7 bases). The germline V gene has CDR1 SGHRS and CDR2 YFSETQ. The CDR3 is made up of 13 amino acids. V lost 3 bases and J 5 bases, leaving 11 bases between the germline ends. This CDR3 reads CASSSAGGETQYF. The CDR3 region has the DNA TGCGCCAGCAGCTCGGCAGGGGGGGAGACCCAGTACTTC.

J is TRBJ2-7 and V is TRBV5-4; TRBD1 agrees at 7 bases. The CDR3 sequence is 13 residues long. Per germline, CDR1 SGHNT and CDR2 YYREEE (reference sequence). The J segment lost 3 bases and the V segment lost 4 bases, leaving 4 bases of the junction unmatched. CDR3 DNA sequence: TGTGCCAGCAGCATGGGACAGCTCTACGAGCAGTACTTC. Translated, it gives CASSMGQLYEQYF.

The genes are TRBV7-2 and TRBJ2-7; D not resolved. V lost 4 bases and J 3 bases, leaving 10 bases between the germline ends. Per germline, CDR1 SGHTA and CDR2 FQGNSA. CDR3 length: 13 residues. CDR3 sequence: CASSSQSGYEQYF. The CDR3 coding sequence is TGTGCCAGCAGCTCCCAGTCGGGCTACGAGCAGTACTTC.

There are many counts of this clonotype. This rearrangement joins TRBV5-1 to TRBJ2-7; 9 nucleotides line up with TRBD1. This CDR3 is built from 15 residues. Germline V gives CDR1 SGHRS, CDR2 YFSETQ. Unmatched junction bases numbered 9, after V lost 4 bases and J lost 4 bases. For the CDR3, the DNA is TGCGCCAGCAGCCCGTGGGACAGGGAAATGTACGAGCAGTACTTC. Its translation: CASSPWDREMYEQYF.

The chain combines TRBV3-1 with TRBJ1-6; 7 bases align to TRBD1. The CDR3 loop spans 14 amino acids. V dropped 1 base and J dropped 10; count of bases not matched to a gene: 4. Germline CDR1 reads LGHDT; CDR2 reads YNNKEL (reference sequence). Here the CDR3 reads CASSQVQGGSPLHF. CDR3 coding DNA: TGTGCCAGCAGCCAAGTGCAGGGGGGATCACCCCTCCACTTT.

This clonotype has more than one count but fewer than ten. The chain recombines TRBV29-1 with TRBJ1-2, with TRBD1 as a possible D gene (5 bases). The CDR3 length is 12 residues. Germline CDR1 SQVTM, CDR2 ANQGSEA. V gave up 4 bases and J gave up 6 bases, with 12 bases separating them. CDR3 coding DNA: TGCAGCGTTGGGGCCAGGGTTAATGGCTACACCTTC. Its translation: CSVGARVNGYTF.

This clonotype was counted at least ten times. The chain couples TRBV15 to TRBJ2-5; D perhaps matches TRBD2 (6 bases). Germline V gene sequence: CDR1 LNHNV, CDR2 YYDKDF (reference sequence). Trimming cost V 3 bases and J 2 bases, with 10 bases left between them. The CDR3 has 14 amino acids. In DNA form, the CDR3 reads TGTGCCACCAGCAGGAGGGCGGGGCAAGAGACCCAGTACTTC. It specifies CATSRRAGQETQYF. Full variable domain (remainder filled in from reference TRBV15 and TRBJ2-5): DAMVIQNPRYQVTQFGKPVTLSCSQTLNHNVMYWYQQKSSQAPKLLFHYYDKDFNNEADTPDNFQSRRPNTSFCFLDIRSPGLGDTAMYLCATSRRAGQETQYFGPGTRLLVL.

V is TRBV6-2 or TRBV6-3 and J is TRBJ1-5; 10 nucleotides agree with TRBD1. V was pared by 4 bases and J by 2 bases, with 5 bases of the junction left unmatched. The length of the CDR3 is 16 residues. Germline-derived CDR1 and CDR2 are MNHEY and SVGEGT. CDR3 region: CASSFGQGVGNQPQHF. CDR3 nucleotides: TGTGCCAGCAGTTTCGGACAGGGGGTAGGCAATCAGCCCCAGCATTTT.

This chain uses TRBV9 with TRBJ2-2, with 9 bases aligning to TRBD2. The germline V gene encodes CDR1 SGDLS and CDR2 YYNGEE. Trimming removed 0 bases from V and 8 bases from J; junction bases left unmatched: 8. The CDR3 totals 16 residues. The CDR3 region has the DNA TGTGCCAGCAGCGTAGATTTAGCGGGAGTGAGTGGGGAGCTGTTTTTT. Translating it yields CASSVDLAGVSGELFF. The full variable domain, with the rest looked up from reference TRBV9 and TRBJ2-2, is DSGVTQTPKHLITATGQRVTLRCSPRSGDLSVYWYQQSLDQGLQFLIQYYNGEERAKGNILERFSAQQFPDLHSELNLSSLELGDSALYFCASSVDLAGVSGELFFGEGSRLTVL.

This clonotype was detected many times. This chain connects TRBV10-3 to TRBJ1-2, with 7 nucleotides matching TRBD1. This CDR3 is 13 amino acids long. Per the germline V gene, CDR1 is ENHRY and CDR2 is SYGVKD. The V segment lost 6 bases and the J segment 6 bases; nucleotides outside the gene matches: 7. CDR3 amino acids: CAISGLTGHGYTF. The CDR3 DNA reads TGTGCCATCAGCGGCCTGACAGGGCATGGCTACACCTTC.

This clonotype was counted at least ten times. The chain recombines TRBV7-3 with TRBJ2-3, with a possible D match to TRBD2 (6 bases). Germline V gene sequence: CDR1 SGHTA, CDR2 FQGTGA. The V end was cut by 0 bases, the J end by 0 bases, with 13 bases between. CDR3 length: 17 amino acids. CDR3 protein: CASSLTPPGTSTDTQYF. The CDR3 nucleotides read TGTGCCAGCAGCTTAACGCCTCCCGGGACTAGCACAGATACGCAGTATTTT.